This T cell receptor (beta chain) came from a study of blood T cell repertoires in COVID-19. In the study overall: Material from acute and convalescent COVID-19 was sourced from the United States, Italy and Spain.

Participants spanned ages about 18 to 95 years and resided in 20 to 30 US areas. Recovery meant two consecutive negative NP/OP PCR tests, professional clearance, or resolved symptoms. Original processing notes: Counts of nucleated cells, estimated from reference gene primer amplification, were obtained. Measured with immunoSEQ multiplex PCR; TCRdb has only the in-frame clones, and not every one. From that table come the V and J calls and clone size; the DNA was used to work out D and trimming. The sample comprises around 160,000 clones, 75% to 85% of which are singletons, and 5% to 6% rests with the top ten. The sequenced sample was PBMCs or T cells enriched from blood (not recorded which). This receptor was taken from a man aged 35 to 55 who had recovered from COVID-19.

CDR3: CASRENLGQPQHF. CDR3 in DNA: TGCGCCAGCAGAGAAAATCTAGGTCAGCCCCAGCATTTT. The genes are TRBV10-2 and TRBJ1-5; no clear D. The CDR3 consists of 13 residues. V shed 6 bases and J shed 6 bases, with 12 bases lying between them. Per the germline V gene, CDR1 is WSHSY and CDR2 is SAAADI.